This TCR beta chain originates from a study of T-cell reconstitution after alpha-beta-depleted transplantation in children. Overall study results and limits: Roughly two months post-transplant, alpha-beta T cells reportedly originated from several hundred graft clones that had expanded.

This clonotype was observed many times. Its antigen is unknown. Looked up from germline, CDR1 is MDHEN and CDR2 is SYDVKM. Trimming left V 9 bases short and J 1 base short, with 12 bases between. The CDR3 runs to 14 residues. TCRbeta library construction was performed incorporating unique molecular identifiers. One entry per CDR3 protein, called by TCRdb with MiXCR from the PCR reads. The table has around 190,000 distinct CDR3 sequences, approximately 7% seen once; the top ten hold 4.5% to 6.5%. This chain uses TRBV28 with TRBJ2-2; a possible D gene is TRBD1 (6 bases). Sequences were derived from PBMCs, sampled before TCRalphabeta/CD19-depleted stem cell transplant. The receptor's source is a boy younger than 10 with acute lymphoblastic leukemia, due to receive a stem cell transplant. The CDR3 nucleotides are TGTGCCAGGCACAGGGAGCTGAACACCGGGGAGCTGTTTTTT. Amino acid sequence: CARHRELNTGELFF.